This T cell receptor (beta chain) was documented in a study of shared clonotypes between healthy human individuals. Study-level background: The donors, two women and a few men, were aged 18 to 49.

J gave up 7 bases and V 1 base, and 6 bases lay outside the gene matches. Germline V gene data show CDR1 as LNHDA and CDR2 as SQIVND (reference sequence). This CDR3 region has 14 residues. General study results and limits: Naive subsets, compared against memory subsets, generally had larger estimated richness values.

Every subset had its genomic DNA shared out evenly among several immunoSEQ plates. Profiling relied on immunoSEQ multiplex PCR, and the TCRdb table lists in-frame clones only, not all of them. Of nearly 750,000 clones listed, roughly two thirds are singletons. Regarding this clone: Antigen specificity is unknown.

The V call is TRBV19, the J call TRBJ1-2, with 7 bases fitting TRBD1. Source material: memory CD4+ T cells sorted from blood. Subset in this sample: CD45RA-negative fraction. The TCR comes from a woman in her twenties or thirties in good health. In nucleotides, the CDR3 is TGTGCCAGTAGTATAGCCGGGGACAGTTTTGGCTACACCTTC. It is translated as CASSIAGDSFGYTF.